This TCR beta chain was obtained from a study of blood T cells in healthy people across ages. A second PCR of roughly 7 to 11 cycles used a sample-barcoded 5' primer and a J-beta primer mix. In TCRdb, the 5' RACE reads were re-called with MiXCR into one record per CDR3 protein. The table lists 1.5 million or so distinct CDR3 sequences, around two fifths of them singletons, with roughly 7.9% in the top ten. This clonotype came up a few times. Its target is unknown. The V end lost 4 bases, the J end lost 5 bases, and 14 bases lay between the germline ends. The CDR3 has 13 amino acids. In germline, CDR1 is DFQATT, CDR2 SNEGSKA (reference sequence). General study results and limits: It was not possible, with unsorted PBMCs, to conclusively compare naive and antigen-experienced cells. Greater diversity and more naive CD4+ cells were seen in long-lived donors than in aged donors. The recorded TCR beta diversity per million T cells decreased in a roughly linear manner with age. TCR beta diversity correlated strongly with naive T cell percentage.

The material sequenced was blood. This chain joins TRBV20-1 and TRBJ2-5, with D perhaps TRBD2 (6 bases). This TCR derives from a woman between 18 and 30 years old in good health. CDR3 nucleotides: TGCAGTGCTACAACTACTAGCTATGAGACCCAGTACTTC. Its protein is CSATTTSYETQYF.